These 17 T cell receptor beta chains were all obtained from the same sample, sequenced in a study of radiation and T cells in renal cell carcinoma. Time point in this sample: blood 4 weeks post-SBRT, at nephrectomy. As for treatment: 15 Gy SBRT to primary tumor, nephrectomy 4 weeks later. The repertoire was sequenced with immunoSEQ multiplex PCR; TCRdb's copy has only in-frame clones and lacks some. The table records more than 60,000 clones, less than 90% of them present only once. The sample consisted of blood, taken from a patient whose treatment included radiotherapy and nephrectomy. The receptors originated from a woman in her sixties or seventies with renal cell carcinoma.

The rearrangement links TRBV30 to TRBJ1-1; TRBD1 matches at 7 bases. After removal of 4 bases from V and 8 bases from J, the junction contained 13 bases not matched to a gene. The germline V gene has CDR1 GTSNPN and CDR2 SVGIG (reference sequence). This CDR3 has 14 residues. CDR3 bases: TGTGCCTGGAAGGACAGGCCCCCCACGACCGAAGCTTTCTTT. It specifies CAWKDRPPTTEAFF.

The chain carries TRBV7-3 and TRBJ2-3, with D possibly matching TRBD2 (5 bases). Trimming cost V 4 bases and J 7 bases, with 12 bases left between them. From germline, CDR1 is SGHTA and CDR2 FQGTGA. The CDR3 is 13 residues long. CDR3 protein: CASSSSLENTQYF. As DNA, the CDR3 is TGTGCCAGCAGCTCCTCACTAGAGAATACGCAGTATTTT.

This CDR3 reads CASSSGTGLNTGELFF. DNA for the CDR3: TGTGCCAGCAGCTCGGGGACAGGGCTCAACACCGGGGAGCTGTTTTTT. The chain carries TRBV11-2 and TRBJ2-2; 9 positions agree with TRBD1. Germline CDR1 SGHAT, CDR2 FQNNGV. Germline trimming cut 4 bases from V and 2 bases from J; bases unmatched to any gene: 5. This CDR3 is built from 16 residues.

The V and J genes are TRBV2 and TRBJ2-7; D is possibly TRBD1 (5 bases). Germline V gives CDR1 SNHLY, CDR2 FYNNEI. Deletions cut 5 bases from V and 1 base from J, with 12 bases between. The CDR3 loop spans 14 amino acids. CDR3 amino acids: CASSPGRRSYEQYF. CDR3 sequence (DNA): TGTGCCAGCAGTCCAGGGCGCCGGTCCTACGAGCAGTACTTC.

The chain couples TRBV10-2 to TRBJ1-4; TRBD1 aligns across 8 bases. Trimming removed 6 bases from V and 10 bases from J; junction bases left unmatched: 10. Germline V gives CDR1 WSHSY, CDR2 SAAADI. The CDR3 sequence is 14 residues long. This chain's CDR3 is CASRDRAYEAKLFF. The CDR3 DNA sequence: TGCGCCAGCAGGGACAGGGCTTATGAGGCAAAACTGTTTTTT.

The chain carries TRBV5-1 and TRBJ2-1, with TRBD2 matching over 7 bases. The trim removed 4 bases at V and 8 bases at J, leaving 9 bases unmatched. Germline values: CDR1 SGHRS, CDR2 YFSETQ. This CDR3 is 14 amino acids long. CDR3 amino acids: CASSPLGTIDEQFF. CDR3 DNA sequence: TGCGCCAGCAGCCCCCTCGGGACTATCGATGAGCAGTTCTTC.

Details on this clone: This sample also contains other DNA sequences that code for the same CDR3. This chain uses TRBV5-6 with TRBJ2-3; D remains ambiguous. Germline-derived CDR1 and CDR2 are SGHDT and YYEEEE. The CDR3 is 13 residues long. Trimming stripped 0 bases from V and 0 bases from J, with 2 bases between. The CDR3 is CASSLGSTDTQYF. The CDR3 DNA follows: TGTGCCAGCAGCTTGGGGAGCACAGATACGCAGTATTTT.

This sequence joins TRBV9 and TRBJ2-1; maybe TRBD1 (6 bases). Germline V gene lookup returns CDR1 SGDLS and CDR2 YYNGEE. The CDR3 runs to 12 residues. The ends were cut back, 1 base at V and 13 bases at J, with 12 bases in the middle. The chain's CDR3 is CASSVQGWDQFF. For the CDR3, the DNA is TGTGCCAGCAGCGTACAGGGGTGGGACCAGTTCTTC.

The CDR3 here is CASSLKREGPYTGELFF. The DNA for the CDR3 is TGTGCCAGCAGCTTAAAACGGGAGGGTCCTTACACCGGGGAGCTGTTTTTT. This chain links TRBV7-2 with TRBJ2-2; 8 nucleotides line up with TRBD2. J was trimmed by 3 bases and V by 2 bases; bases with no gene match: 8. CDR1 SGHTA and CDR2 FQGNSA come from the germline V gene. CDR3 length: 17 residues. The full variable domain, with the rest looked up from reference TRBV7-2 and TRBJ2-2, is GAGVSQSPSNKVTEKGKDVELRCDPISGHTALYWYRQSLGQGLEFLIYFQGNSAPDKSGLPSDRFSAERTGGSVSTLTIQRTQQEDSAVYLCASSLKREGPYTGELFFGEGSRLTVL.

The rearrangement uses TRBV14 and TRBJ2-7, with a tentative D call TRBD2 (6 bases). This CDR3 region has 13 residues. The V gene's germline CDR1 is SGHDN and CDR2 FVKESK. The V end lost 6 bases, the J end lost 0 bases, and 9 bases lay between the germline ends. The CDR3 reads CASRETSSYEQYF. CDR3 nucleotide sequence: TGTGCCAGCAGAGAGACTAGCTCCTACGAGCAGTACTTC.

The V and J genes are TRBV5-6 and TRBJ1-1; TRBD1 aligns across 7 bases. J lost 4 bases, V lost 4 bases, and 10 bases had no gene match. Germline V lookup: CDR1 SGHDT, CDR2 YYEEEE. The CDR3 loop spans 15 amino acids. This CDR3 is CASSQQDRRGTEAFF. The DNA for the CDR3 is TGTGCCAGCAGCCAGCAGGACAGGCGTGGCACTGAAGCTTTCTTT.

Notes on this clone: The identical CDR3 is also encoded by other nucleotide sequences in the sample. This rearrangement joins TRBV7-9 to TRBJ1-3, with 11 positions matching TRBD1. Germline assignment: CDR1 SEHNR and CDR2 FQNEAQ (reference sequence). Trimming at V came to 5 bases and at J to 6 bases, leaving 9 bases not matched to a gene. The CDR3 extends over 16 amino acids. This CDR3 reads CASSHILGQGENTIYF. CDR3 coding DNA: TGTGCCAGCAGCCATATCCTGGGACAGGGGGAAAACACCATATATTTT.

Only one count was recorded for this clone. The DNA of the CDR3 is TGTGCCGGAGGACAGGGTGCCTACGAGCAGTACTTC. The encoded protein is CAGGQGAYEQYF. This rearrangement joins TRBV6-6 to TRBJ2-7; 8 bases align to TRBD1. In germline, CDR1 is MNHNY, CDR2 SVGAGI (reference sequence). There are 12 residues in the CDR3. Unmatched junction bases numbered 5, after V lost 11 bases and J lost 2 bases.

Turning to this clone: At one boundary the junction diverges from the germline segment, which might be a read error. The genes are TRBV28 and TRBJ2-3, with unresolved D. The V gene's germline CDR1 is MDHEN and CDR2 SYDVKM. CDR3 length: 12 amino acids. CDR3 bases: TGTGCCAGTAGTTTTTCCGCAGATACGCAGTATTTT. It codes for CASSFSADTQYF.

The gene calls are TRBV27 and TRBJ2-2; the D gene is possibly TRBD1 (6 bases). CDR1 is MNHEY and CDR2 is SMNVEV in the germline V gene (reference sequence). This CDR3 is built from 17 residues. The ends were cut back, 1 base at V and 3 bases at J, with 15 bases in the middle. The CDR3 region has the DNA TGTGCCAGCAGTTTATTTTCACAGGGTGCGGACACCGGGGAGCTGTTTTTT. Amino acid sequence: CASSLFSQGADTGELFF.

The V gene is TRBV27, the J gene TRBJ2-2, with TRBD1 matching over 7 bases. The CDR3 is 19 residues long. Trimming removed 1 base from V and 0 bases from J; junction bases left unmatched: 11. Germline lookup yields CDR1 MNHEY and CDR2 SMNVEV (reference sequence). As DNA, the CDR3 is TGTGCCAGCAGTTTATTTTTTGTCGGGGACAGTGCGAACACCGGGGAGCTGTTTTTT. Protein sequence: CASSLFFVGDSANTGELFF.

This sequence joins TRBV20-1 and TRBJ1-2; tentative D call: TRBD1 (5 bases). This CDR3 has 11 residues. The V and J ends lost 5 bases and 10 bases respectively, with 14 bases between them. Germline-derived CDR1 and CDR2 are DFQATT and SNEGSKA (reference sequence). The CDR3 here is CSAYLDRFYTF. The CDR3 nucleotides are TGCAGTGCTTACCTCGACAGATTCTACACCTTC.